One T cell receptor (beta chain) is described in this entry. PCR used 60 Vbeta primers and 13 Jbeta primers. Profiled with immunoSEQ multiplex PCR; TCRdb holds only in-frame clones, not every one. The repertoire has about 180,000 clones, 75% to 85% of them found once; the top ten carry about 7%. From germline, CDR1 is SNHLY and CDR2 FYNNEI. This CDR3 has 14 residues. V lost 6 bases and J lost 2; bases outside the gene matches: 3. This sample is part of a study of cytomegalovirus exposure and HLA in healthy donors. This clonotype was sampled from a young man in good health and CMV-seropositive. The specimen was PBMCs. The genes are TRBV2 and TRBJ2-3, with 9 bases aligning to TRBD1. The CDR3: CASRQGAATDTQYF. CDR3 DNA sequence: TGTGCCAGCAGACAGGGGGCTGCCACAGATACGCAGTATTTT.